The 19 T cell receptor beta chains in this list originate from one sample, sequenced in a study of response to subunit inactivated influenza vaccine. TCRdb re-called the RT-PCR reads through MiXCR, storing one row per CDR3 protein. The sample carries hundreds of thousands of distinct CDR3 sequences, about 18% recorded once. The material was PBMCs from blood, obtained 4 to 6 days after vaccination. The receptors stem from a man aged 50-59 years who received an inactivated influenza vaccine.

CDR3 DNA sequence: TGTGCCAGCAGTGTCGAGGCGCTGGCTTTCTTT. It is translated as CASSVEALAFF. The chain carries TRBV12-3 or TRBV12-4 and TRBJ1-1; no reliable D call. CDR3 length: 11 amino acids. The V end lost 5 bases, the J end lost 11 bases, and 12 bases lay between the germline ends.

V is TRBV11-1 and J is TRBJ1-2; the match to TRBD1 covers 9 bases. Unmatched junction bases numbered 11, after V lost 4 bases and J lost 8 bases. The germline V gene has CDR1 SGHAT and CDR2 FQDESV (reference sequence). The CDR3 is made up of 15 amino acids. For the CDR3, the DNA is TGTGCCAGCAGCTCTCGGACAGGGGAAGAAGAAGGCTACACCTTC. This sequence encodes CASSSRTGEEEGYTF.

This clonotype was seen only a few times. The chain joins TRBV20-1 to TRBJ2-7; TRBD2 aligns across 12 bases. The junction had 10 bases not matched to a gene; V was cut back by 6 bases and J by 7 bases. The CDR3 extends over 14 amino acids. The germline CDR1 and CDR2 sequences are DFQATT and SNEGSKA (reference sequence). This chain's CDR3 is CSANRLAGVREQYF. The CDR3 nucleotides are TGCAGTGCAAATAGACTAGCGGGAGTGAGGGAGCAGTACTTC.

The chain joins TRBV9 to TRBJ2-5, with a possible D match to TRBD1 (6 bases). This CDR3 is built from 15 residues. CDR1 and CDR2 from the germline V gene are SGDLS and YYNGEE. V dropped 4 bases and J dropped 2 bases, with 15 bases sitting between them. In nucleotides, the CDR3 is TGTGCCAGCAGCTTCCGGGACACCCCGCAAGAGACCCAGTACTTC. Amino acids: CASSFRDTPQETQYF.

The table lists this clonotype with many counts. This chain uses TRBV7-8 with TRBJ2-7; D is possibly TRBD1 (6 bases). The ends were cut back, 0 bases at V and 2 bases at J, with 14 bases in the middle. This CDR3 region has 16 residues. CDR1 is SGHVS and CDR2 is FQNEAQ in the germline V gene. CDR3 sequence reads: CASSLAGGYRAYEQYF. The CDR3 DNA reads as TGTGCCAGCAGCTTAGCGGGCGGCTACAGGGCCTACGAGCAGTACTTC.

This clonotype was recorded at least ten times. The chain is built from TRBV20-1 and TRBJ2-7; 11 positions match TRBD1. There are 16 residues in the CDR3. The V and J ends lost 4 bases and 3 bases, in that order; junction bases with no gene match: 11. Germline V gives CDR1 DFQATT, CDR2 SNEGSKA (reference sequence). CDR3 sequence reads: CSATGTGGHFNYEQYF. CDR3 nucleotides: TGCAGTGCTACCGGGACAGGGGGGCACTTTAACTACGAGCAGTACTTC.

The J gene is TRBJ2-2, the V gene TRBV20-1; D gene uncertain. The CDR3 covers 12 residues. In germline, CDR1 is DFQATT, CDR2 SNEGSKA (reference sequence). DNA of the CDR3: TGCACCCTGCGAGCCCCCACCGGGGAGCTGTTTTTT. Amino acids: CTLRAPTGELFF.

This chain uses TRBV7-8 with TRBJ2-2; either TRBD1 or TRBD2 may fit D (5 bases each). This CDR3 contains 17 residues. V lost 1 base, J lost 5 bases, and 17 bases lay in between. Germline loops: CDR1 SGHVS, CDR2 FQNEAQ. The CDR3 spells CASSLVWAGWGTGELFF. CDR3 coding DNA: TGTGCCAGCAGCTTAGTATGGGCGGGCTGGGGGACCGGGGAGCTGTTTTTT.

In its sample, this clonotype was seen many times. This rearrangement joins TRBV12-3 or TRBV12-4 to TRBJ2-5; D tentatively fits TRBD1 or TRBD2 (5 bases each). The CDR3 runs 15 residues. The germline V and J ends were trimmed by 5 bases and 2 bases, with 15 bases remaining between them. The CDR3 DNA reads as TGTGCCAGCAGTCCCCGAGGCAGGGAGCAAGAGACCCAGTACTTC. It is translated as CASSPRGREQETQYF.

The sample holds a few counts of this clonotype. The rearrangement joins TRBV5-1 to TRBJ2-3; 7 bases line up with TRBD1. Germline CDR1 SGHRS, CDR2 YFSETQ. This CDR3 comprises 14 residues. V lost 0 bases, J lost 4 bases, and 2 bases stayed unmatched. CDR3: CASSLGQGSDTQYF. The DNA for the CDR3 is TGCGCCAGCAGCTTGGGACAGGGATCAGATACGCAGTATTTT.

The chain couples TRBV10-3 to TRBJ2-1; D perhaps matches TRBD2 (6 bases). The CDR3 contains 16 residues. The germline CDR1 and CDR2 sequences are ENHRY and SYGVKD. V lost 3 bases to trimming and J lost 0 bases, with 12 bases between them. CDR3 in DNA: TGTGCCATCAGTGATTCCGGGACTGTCTCCTACAATGAGCAGTTCTTC. This codes for CAISDSGTVSYNEQFF.

This clonotype was detected a few times. The V call is TRBV7-2, the J call TRBJ2-3; the match to TRBD2 covers 13 bases. Germline V gene sequence: CDR1 SGHTA, CDR2 FQGNSA. V lost 2 bases and J lost 6; bases outside the gene matches: 5. The length of the CDR3 is 16 residues. DNA of the CDR3: TGTGCCAGCAGCTTAACTAGCGGGGGGGCCGGTGATACGCAGTATTTT. It codes for CASSLTSGGAGDTQYF.

This clonotype was seen more than once but under ten times. The chain couples TRBV3-1 to TRBJ1-1; a weak D match, TRBD1 (5 bases). Between the trimmed V and J ends, which lost 8 bases and 10 bases, there was a span of 23 bases. The CDR3 runs to 14 residues. The germline V gene has CDR1 LGHDT and CDR2 YNNKEL (reference sequence). The chain's CDR3 is CASSAMQGQARAFF. The CDR3 DNA sequence: TGTGCCAGCTCAGCGATGCAGGGTCAGGCTCGAGCTTTCTTT.

This clonotype has a single count. The rearrangement joins TRBV12-3 or TRBV12-4 to TRBJ1-2; D perhaps matches TRBD1 (6 bases). This CDR3 spans 14 amino acids. The ends were cut back, 6 bases at V and 8 bases at J, with 19 bases in the middle. The CDR3 is CASRQISGAGGYTF. CDR3 DNA: TGTGCCAGCAGACAAATCTCAGGGGCAGGAGGCTACACCTTC.

The chain links TRBV5-1 to TRBJ2-5, with 13 bases aligning to TRBD2. Germline trimming cut 4 bases from V and 1 base from J; bases unmatched to any gene: 7. The germline CDR1 and CDR2 sequences are SGHRS and YFSETQ. The CDR3 extends over 17 amino acids. DNA for the CDR3: TGCGCCAGCAGCGAGAGACTAGCGGGGGGATTCCAAGAGACCCAGTACTTC. It encodes CASSERLAGGFQETQYF. Using reference TRBV5-1 and TRBJ2-5 for the parts outside the CDR3, the full variable domain is KAGVTQTPRYLIKTRGQQVTLSCSPISGHRSVSWYQQTPGQGLQFLFEYFSETQRNKGNFPGRFSGRQFSNSRSEMNVSTLELGDSALYLCASSERLAGGFQETQYFGPGTRLLVL.

V and J are TRBV27 and TRBJ2-1; D unresolved. Between the trimmed V and J ends, which lost 2 bases and 6 bases, there was a span of 14 bases. CDR3 length: 15 residues. CDR1 is MNHEY and CDR2 is SMNVEV in the germline V gene (reference sequence). CDR3 residues: CASSLRAGLSNEQFF. CDR3 nucleotides: TGTGCCAGCAGTTTACGGGCCGGTCTATCCAATGAGCAGTTCTTC.

The chain employs TRBV9 and TRBJ2-7; 8 bases match TRBD2. The CDR3 length is 15 residues. CDR1 is SGDLS, CDR2 YYNGEE, per germline. V was clipped by 4 bases and J by 2 bases; unmatched bases: 8. The chain's CDR3 is CASSPQTSATYEQYF. For the CDR3, the DNA is TGTGCCAGCAGCCCCCAGACTAGCGCAACCTACGAGCAGTACTTC.

The chain has TRBV6-1 and TRBJ2-3; either TRBD1 or TRBD2 may supply D (5 bases each). V lost 5 bases to trimming and J lost 2 bases, with 11 bases between them. Germline V gene sequence: CDR1 MNHNS, CDR2 SASEGT. The CDR3 spans 14 residues. The CDR3 DNA sequence: TGTGCCAGCAGTCGGGACCCTGCCACAGATACGCAGTATTTT. This codes for CASSRDPATDTQYF.

This clonotype was recorded a few times. The V call is TRBV4-2, the J call TRBJ2-5; D is unclear. Germline V CDR1 and CDR2: LGHNA, YNFKEQ. V was shortened by 1 base and J by 6 bases, with 9 bases between the two germline ends. This CDR3 is built from 13 residues. This CDR3 reads CASSQAGLKTQYF. CDR3 sequence (DNA): TGTGCCAGCAGCCAAGCGGGCCTGAAGACCCAGTACTTC.